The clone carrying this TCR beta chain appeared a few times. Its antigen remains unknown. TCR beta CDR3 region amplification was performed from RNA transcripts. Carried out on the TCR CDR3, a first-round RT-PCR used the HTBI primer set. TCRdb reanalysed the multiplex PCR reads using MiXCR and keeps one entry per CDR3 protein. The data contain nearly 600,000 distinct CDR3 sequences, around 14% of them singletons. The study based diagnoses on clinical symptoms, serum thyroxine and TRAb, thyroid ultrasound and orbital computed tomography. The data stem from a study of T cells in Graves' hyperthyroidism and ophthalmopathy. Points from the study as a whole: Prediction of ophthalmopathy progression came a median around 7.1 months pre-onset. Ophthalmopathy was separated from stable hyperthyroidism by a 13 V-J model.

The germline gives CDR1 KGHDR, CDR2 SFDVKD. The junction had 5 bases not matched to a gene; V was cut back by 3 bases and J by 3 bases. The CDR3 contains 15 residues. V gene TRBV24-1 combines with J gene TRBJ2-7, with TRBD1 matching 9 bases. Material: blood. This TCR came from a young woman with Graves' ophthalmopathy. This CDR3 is CATSDTRQGDYEQYF. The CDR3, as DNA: TGTGCCACCAGTGATACGCGACAGGGGGACTACGAGCAGTACTTC.